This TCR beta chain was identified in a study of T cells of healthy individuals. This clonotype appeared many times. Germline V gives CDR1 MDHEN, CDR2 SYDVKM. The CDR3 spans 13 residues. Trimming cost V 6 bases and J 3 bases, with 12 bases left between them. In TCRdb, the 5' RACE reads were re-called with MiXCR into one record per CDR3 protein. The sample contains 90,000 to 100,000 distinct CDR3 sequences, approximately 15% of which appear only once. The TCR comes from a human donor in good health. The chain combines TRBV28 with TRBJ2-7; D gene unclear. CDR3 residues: CASSPPADYEQYF. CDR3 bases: TGTGCCAGCAGCCCCCCGGCGGACTACGAGCAGTACTTC.